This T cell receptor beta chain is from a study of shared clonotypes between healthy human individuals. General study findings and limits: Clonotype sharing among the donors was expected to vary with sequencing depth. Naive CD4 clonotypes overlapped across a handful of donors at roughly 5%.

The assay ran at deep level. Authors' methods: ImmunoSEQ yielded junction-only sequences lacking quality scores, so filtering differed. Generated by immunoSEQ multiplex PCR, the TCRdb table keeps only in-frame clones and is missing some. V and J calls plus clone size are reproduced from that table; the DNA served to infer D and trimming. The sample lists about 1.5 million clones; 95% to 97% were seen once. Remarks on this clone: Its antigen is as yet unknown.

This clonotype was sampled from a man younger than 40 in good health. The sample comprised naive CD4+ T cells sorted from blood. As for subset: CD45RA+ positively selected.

Here the CDR3 reads CATGQALGEKLFF. The CDR3 nucleotides are TGTGCCACCGGACAGGCTTTGGGTGAAAAACTGTTTTTT. The V call is TRBV10-3, the J call TRBJ1-4, with 7 positions matching TRBD1. The CDR3 covers 13 residues. The V gene end was trimmed by 10 bases and the J gene end by 7 bases; junction bases not matched to a gene: 9. The V gene's germline CDR1 is ENHRY and CDR2 SYGVKD.